Presented here are 12 T cell receptor beta chains from one specimen sequenced in a study of identical twins. TCRdb recomputed calls from the 5' RACE reads with MiXCR, one row per CDR3 protein. This table has 500,000 to 550,000 distinct CDR3 sequences, around 20% appearing once. The data were also submitted as part of a second study, on T cells expressing NK-cell markers.

Sequenced sample: CD4+ T cells sorted from blood. These receptors were obtained from a woman aged 18 to 35 in good health.

This clonotype was counted ten times or more. The chain employs TRBV29-1 and TRBJ2-1, with a tentative D call TRBD1 (5 bases). V lost 3 bases and J lost 4, with 10 bases in between. The CDR3 has 13 residues. Per germline, CDR1 SQVTM and CDR2 ANQGSEA. CDR3 DNA: TGCAGCGTTGACTACGACAGTTACAATGAGCAGTTCTTC. Protein: CSVDYDSYNEQFF.

The rearrangement joins TRBV24-1 to TRBJ2-3, with a weak D call TRBD2 (5 bases). CDR1 KGHDR and CDR2 SFDVKD come from the germline V gene. V was pared by 2 bases and J by 11 bases, with 16 bases between. CDR3 length equals 14 residues. CDR3 nucleotides: TGTGCCACCAGTGATTCCTGGACTCCCTATGAGCAGTATTTT. Encoded protein: CATSDSWTPYEQYF.

The chain is built from TRBV19 and TRBJ1-1; the D is unclear. The CDR3 is made up of 12 amino acids. V lost 7 bases and J 5 bases, leaving 11 bases between the germline ends. The V gene's germline CDR1 is LNHDA and CDR2 SQIVND (reference sequence). The CDR3 sequence is CASKTGGTEAFF. CDR3 DNA: TGTGCCAGTAAGACCGGCGGAACTGAAGCTTTCTTT.

The chain is built from TRBV9 and TRBJ2-3, with D possibly TRBD1 on 7 matching bases. From germline, CDR1 is SGDLS and CDR2 YYNGEE. The CDR3 has 14 amino acids. The V end lost 2 bases, the J end lost 5 bases, and 12 bases lay between the germline ends. The CDR3 sequence is CASSVPQGGDTQYF. The DNA of the CDR3 is TGTGCCAGCAGCGTCCCCCAGGGGGGAGATACGCAGTATTTT.

This clonotype was counted a single time. DNA for the CDR3: TGTGCCACCAGCACTGGGCCCCAAGAGACCCAGTACTTC. It yields the protein CATSTGPQETQYF. The chain couples TRBV15 to TRBJ2-5, with unresolved D. Germline assignment: CDR1 LNHNV and CDR2 YYDKDF (reference sequence). This CDR3 spans 13 amino acids. V was cut by 4 bases and J by 1 base, with 7 bases left in between. The full variable domain, completed using reference TRBV15 and TRBJ2-5, is DAMVIQNPRYQVTQFGKPVTLSCSQTLNHNVMYWYQQKSSQAPKLLFHYYDKDFNNEADTPDNFQSRRPNTSFCFLDIRSPGLGDTAMYLCATSTGPQETQYFGPGTRLLVL.

J is TRBJ2-1 and V is TRBV11-2; the match to TRBD2 covers 14 bases. The V segment lost 2 bases and the J segment 1 base; nucleotides outside the gene matches: 7. The germline CDR1 and CDR2 sequences are SGHAT and FQNNGV. CDR3 length: 19 amino acids. The CDR3 here is CASSLSGTSGGGSYNEQFF. CDR3 nucleotide sequence: TGTGCCAGCAGCTTATCCGGGACTAGCGGGGGTGGGTCCTACAATGAGCAGTTCTTC.

This chain connects TRBV7-9 to TRBJ2-1; TRBD1 agrees at 7 bases. This CDR3 is built from 10 residues. Germline CDR1 is SEHNR and CDR2 is FQNEAQ (reference sequence). V gave up 10 bases and J gave up 10 bases; unmatched junction bases: 4. DNA for the CDR3: TGTGCCATACGACAGGGAGAGCAGTTCTTC. Encoded protein: CAIRQGEQFF.

This clonotype showed up just a few times. The V gene is TRBV21-1, the J gene TRBJ2-1; the table's D call of TRBD2 was not tested on the DNA. TRBV21-1 is flagged as a pseudogene. The CDR3 covers 19 residues. The CDR3, as DNA: TGTGCCAGCTCCGCCGCTACCTGGTCGAGCGGTTCGGGATACAATGAGCAGTTCTTC. Its protein is CASSAATWSSGSGYNEQFF.

This clonotype was observed many times. The CDR3, as DNA: TGTGCCAGCAGCGTAGACATCCTTGGGGGGGATACGCAGTATTTT. Amino acid sequence: CASSVDILGGDTQYF. The chain uses TRBV9 and TRBJ2-3; tentatively, D is TRBD2 (6 bases). The V and J ends lost 0 bases and 6 bases respectively, with 14 bases between them. CDR1 is SGDLS and CDR2 is YYNGEE in the germline V gene. CDR3 size: 15 residues.

This clonotype was observed at least ten times. This chain uses TRBV12-3 or TRBV12-4 with TRBJ2-7; D is possibly TRBD2 (5 bases). The V gene lost 6 bases and the J gene lost 3 bases, with 18 bases spanning the gap. CDR3 length equals 15 residues. The CDR3 reads CASSYTDLASYEQYF. The CDR3 DNA reads as TGTGCCAGCAGCTATACGGACCTAGCCAGCTACGAGCAGTACTTC.

This clonotype was seen once. The rearrangement links TRBV14 to TRBJ1-3; the D is unclear. Germline V CDR1 and CDR2: SGHDN, FVKESK. V lost 2 bases, J lost 0 bases, and 8 bases lay in between. This CDR3 region has 15 residues. CDR3 coding DNA: TGTGCCAGCAGCCAATCCGGGAACTCTGGAAACACCATATATTTT. Protein product: CASSQSGNSGNTIYF.

The chain couples TRBV5-8 to TRBJ2-3, with D possibly being TRBD1 (5 bases). This CDR3 spans 16 amino acids. The V gene lost 3 bases and the J gene lost 5 bases, with 19 bases spanning the gap. Germline CDR1 is SGHTS and CDR2 is YDEGEE. Here the CDR3 reads CASSSVLGVTRDTQYF. Here the CDR3 DNA reads TGTGCCAGCAGCTCCGTCCTAGGGGTGACCAGAGATACGCAGTATTTT.